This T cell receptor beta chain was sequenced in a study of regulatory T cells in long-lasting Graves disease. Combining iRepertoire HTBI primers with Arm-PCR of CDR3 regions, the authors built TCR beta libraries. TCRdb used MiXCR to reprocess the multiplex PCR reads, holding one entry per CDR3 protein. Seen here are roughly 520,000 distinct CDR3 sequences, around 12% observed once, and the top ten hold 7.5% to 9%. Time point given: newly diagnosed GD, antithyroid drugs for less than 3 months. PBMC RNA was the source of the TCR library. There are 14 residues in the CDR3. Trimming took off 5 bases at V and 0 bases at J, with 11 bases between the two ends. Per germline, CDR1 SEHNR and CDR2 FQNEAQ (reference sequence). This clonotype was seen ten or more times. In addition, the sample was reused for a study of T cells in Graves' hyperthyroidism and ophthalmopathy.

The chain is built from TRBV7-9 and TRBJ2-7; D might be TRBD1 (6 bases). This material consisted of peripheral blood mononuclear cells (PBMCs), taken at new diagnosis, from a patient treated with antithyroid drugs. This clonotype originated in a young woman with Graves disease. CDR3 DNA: TGTGCCAGCAGCCCAACAGGGCCCTCCTACGAGCAGTACTTC. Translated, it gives CASSPTGPSYEQYF.